Listed below are T cell receptor beta chains from one sample, sequenced in a study of CD8+CD57+ T cells in acquired aplastic anemia. TCRdb recomputed calls from the reads with MiXCR, one row per CDR3 protein. The sample includes approximately 200,000 distinct CDR3 sequences, 64% of them seen just once. The sequenced sample was sorted CD4+, CD8+, or CD8+CD57+ T cells (not recorded which) from PBMCs. The receptors stem from a human donor with severe aplastic anemia or a healthy control (not recorded which). The CDR3 runs from the conserved cysteine through the conserved F or W. A D gene is named only where the DNA matches it firmly. The listing skips clone size in some rows; elsewhere it reads once, few, many or a size class.

d_gene: .
v_gene: TRBV6-5
j_gene: TRBJ1-3
abundance: .
CDR3nt: TGTGCCAGCAGCCGTGACAGGTACCTGAACACCATATATTTT
CDR3aa: CASSRDRYLNTIYF

d_gene: .
v_gene: TRBV9
j_gene: TRBJ2-1
abundance: .
CDR3nt: TGTGCCAGCAGCGTAGCTCCGAGGTCCTACAATGAGCAGTTCTTC
CDR3aa: CASSVAPRSYNEQFF

d_gene: TRBD2
v_gene: TRBV4-3
j_gene: TRBJ2-7
abundance: .
CDR3nt: TGCGCCAGCAGGCCTATCCTAGCGGGAGTAGACGAGCAGTACTTC
CDR3aa: CASRPILAGVDEQYF

d_gene: .
v_gene: TRBV2
j_gene: TRBJ1-2
abundance: .
CDR3nt: TGTGCCAGCCGTCCGGGTACTAACTATGGCTACACCTTC
CDR3aa: CASRPGTNYGYTF

d_gene: .
v_gene: TRBV5-8
j_gene: TRBJ2-5
abundance: few
CDR3nt: TGTGCCAGCAGCTTGGAGCCACCTGAGGCCCAGTACTTC
CDR3aa: CASSLEPPEAQYF

d_gene: .
v_gene: TRBV15
j_gene: TRBJ1-5
abundance: .
CDR3nt: TGTGCCACCAGCAGAGATGCGGGGCCCAGCCAGCCCCAGCATTTT
CDR3aa: CATSRDAGPSQPQHF

d_gene: TRBD1
v_gene: TRBV7-2
j_gene: TRBJ1-2
abundance: .
CDR3nt: TGTGCCAGCAGCGCCCCCCGGACAGGGGTCTATGGCTACACCTTC
CDR3aa: CASSAPRTGVYGYTF

d_gene: .
v_gene: TRBV29-1
j_gene: TRBJ2-1
abundance: many
CDR3nt: TGCAGCGTTGAAGGTGGCAGCTCCTACAATGAGCAGTTCTTC
CDR3aa: CSVEGGSSYNEQFF

d_gene: TRBD2
v_gene: TRBV7-8
j_gene: TRBJ2-7
abundance: .
CDR3nt: TGCGCCAGCAGCCAAGATGGTGGGGGGGCCTACGAGCAGTACTTC
CDR3aa: CASSQDGGGAYEQYF

d_gene: TRBD1
v_gene: TRBV25-1
j_gene: TRBJ2-1
abundance: .
CDR3nt: TGTGCCAGCAGTGTCGTCAACAGGGGGCCCTACAATGAGCAGTTCTTC
CDR3aa: CASSVVNRGPYNEQFF

d_gene: .
v_gene: TRBV2
j_gene: TRBJ2-7
abundance: many
CDR3nt: TGTGCCACCCAGGACCGCTCCTACGAGCAGTACTTC
CDR3aa: CATQDRSYEQYF

d_gene: .
v_gene: TRBV7-2
j_gene: TRBJ2-2
abundance: .
CDR3nt: TGTGCCAGCAGCTTAGGTGGCGGGGGGACAGCGAACACCGGGGAGCTGTTTTTT
CDR3aa: CASSLGGGGTANTGELFF

d_gene: TRBD1
v_gene: TRBV20-1
j_gene: TRBJ2-2
abundance: .
CDR3nt: TGCAGTGCGGCGACAGGGAGAGACACCGGGGAGCTGTTTTTT
CDR3aa: CSAATGRDTGELFF

d_gene: .
v_gene: TRBV29-1
j_gene: TRBJ2-7
abundance: .
CDR3nt: TGCAGCTTGGGTTCCGACGACGCCTACGAGCAGTACTTC
CDR3aa: CSLGSDDAYEQYF

d_gene: .
v_gene: TRBV4-3
j_gene: TRBJ1-1
abundance: .
CDR3nt: TGCGCCAGCAGCCAAGATCTTCTTAGCGGGGGTAACACTGAAGCCTTCTTT
CDR3aa: CASSQDLLSGGNTEAFF

d_gene: .
v_gene: TRBV6-2/TRBV6-3
j_gene: TRBJ2-5
abundance: once
CDR3nt: TGTGCCAGCAGACTACTGGATACCCAGTACTTC
CDR3aa: CASRLLDTQYF

d_gene: .
v_gene: TRBV6-1
j_gene: TRBJ1-6
abundance: few
CDR3nt: TGTGCCAGCAGTTACCTTTCGGGTTCACCCCTCCACTTT
CDR3aa: CASSYLSGSPLHF

d_gene: .
v_gene: TRBV24-1
j_gene: TRBJ2-2
abundance: .
CDR3nt: TGTGCCACCAGTGATTTAACGAAGGGTGAAACCGGGGAGCTGTTTTTT
CDR3aa: CATSDLTKGETGELFF

d_gene: .
v_gene: TRBV29-1
j_gene: TRBJ2-3
abundance: few
CDR3nt: TGCAGCGTTGACACAGATACGCAGTATTTT
CDR3aa: CSVDTDTQYF

d_gene: .
v_gene: TRBV7-2
j_gene: TRBJ1-2
abundance: .
CDR3nt: TGTGCCAGCAGCGACCCTCGGGGGGGGGAGATCGAGCATGGCTACACCTTC
CDR3aa: CASSDPRGGEIEHGYTF

d_gene: TRBD1
v_gene: TRBV7-9
j_gene: TRBJ2-7
abundance: .
CDR3nt: TGTGCCAGCAGCTTAGGGTGGCAGGGGGCCTCATACGAGCAGTACTTC
CDR3aa: CASSLGWQGASYEQYF

d_gene: TRBD2
v_gene: TRBV10-1
j_gene: TRBJ2-1
abundance: .
CDR3nt: TGCGCCAGCACACTAGCGGGGCCGTACAATGAGCAGTTCTTC
CDR3aa: CASTLAGPYNEQFF